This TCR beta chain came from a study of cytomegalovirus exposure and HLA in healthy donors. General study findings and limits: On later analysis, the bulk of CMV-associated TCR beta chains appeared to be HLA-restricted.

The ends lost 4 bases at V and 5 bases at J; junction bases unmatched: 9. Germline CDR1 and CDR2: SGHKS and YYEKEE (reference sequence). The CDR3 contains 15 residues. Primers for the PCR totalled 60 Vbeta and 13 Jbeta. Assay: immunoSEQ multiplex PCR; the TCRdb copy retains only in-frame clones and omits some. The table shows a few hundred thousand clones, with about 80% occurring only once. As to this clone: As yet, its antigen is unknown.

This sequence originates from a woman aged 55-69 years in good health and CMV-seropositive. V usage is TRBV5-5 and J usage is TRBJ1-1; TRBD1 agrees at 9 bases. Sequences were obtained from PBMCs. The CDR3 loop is CASSPYRGQGTEAFF. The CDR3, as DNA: TGTGCCAGCAGCCCGTACAGGGGGCAGGGGACTGAAGCTTTCTTT.